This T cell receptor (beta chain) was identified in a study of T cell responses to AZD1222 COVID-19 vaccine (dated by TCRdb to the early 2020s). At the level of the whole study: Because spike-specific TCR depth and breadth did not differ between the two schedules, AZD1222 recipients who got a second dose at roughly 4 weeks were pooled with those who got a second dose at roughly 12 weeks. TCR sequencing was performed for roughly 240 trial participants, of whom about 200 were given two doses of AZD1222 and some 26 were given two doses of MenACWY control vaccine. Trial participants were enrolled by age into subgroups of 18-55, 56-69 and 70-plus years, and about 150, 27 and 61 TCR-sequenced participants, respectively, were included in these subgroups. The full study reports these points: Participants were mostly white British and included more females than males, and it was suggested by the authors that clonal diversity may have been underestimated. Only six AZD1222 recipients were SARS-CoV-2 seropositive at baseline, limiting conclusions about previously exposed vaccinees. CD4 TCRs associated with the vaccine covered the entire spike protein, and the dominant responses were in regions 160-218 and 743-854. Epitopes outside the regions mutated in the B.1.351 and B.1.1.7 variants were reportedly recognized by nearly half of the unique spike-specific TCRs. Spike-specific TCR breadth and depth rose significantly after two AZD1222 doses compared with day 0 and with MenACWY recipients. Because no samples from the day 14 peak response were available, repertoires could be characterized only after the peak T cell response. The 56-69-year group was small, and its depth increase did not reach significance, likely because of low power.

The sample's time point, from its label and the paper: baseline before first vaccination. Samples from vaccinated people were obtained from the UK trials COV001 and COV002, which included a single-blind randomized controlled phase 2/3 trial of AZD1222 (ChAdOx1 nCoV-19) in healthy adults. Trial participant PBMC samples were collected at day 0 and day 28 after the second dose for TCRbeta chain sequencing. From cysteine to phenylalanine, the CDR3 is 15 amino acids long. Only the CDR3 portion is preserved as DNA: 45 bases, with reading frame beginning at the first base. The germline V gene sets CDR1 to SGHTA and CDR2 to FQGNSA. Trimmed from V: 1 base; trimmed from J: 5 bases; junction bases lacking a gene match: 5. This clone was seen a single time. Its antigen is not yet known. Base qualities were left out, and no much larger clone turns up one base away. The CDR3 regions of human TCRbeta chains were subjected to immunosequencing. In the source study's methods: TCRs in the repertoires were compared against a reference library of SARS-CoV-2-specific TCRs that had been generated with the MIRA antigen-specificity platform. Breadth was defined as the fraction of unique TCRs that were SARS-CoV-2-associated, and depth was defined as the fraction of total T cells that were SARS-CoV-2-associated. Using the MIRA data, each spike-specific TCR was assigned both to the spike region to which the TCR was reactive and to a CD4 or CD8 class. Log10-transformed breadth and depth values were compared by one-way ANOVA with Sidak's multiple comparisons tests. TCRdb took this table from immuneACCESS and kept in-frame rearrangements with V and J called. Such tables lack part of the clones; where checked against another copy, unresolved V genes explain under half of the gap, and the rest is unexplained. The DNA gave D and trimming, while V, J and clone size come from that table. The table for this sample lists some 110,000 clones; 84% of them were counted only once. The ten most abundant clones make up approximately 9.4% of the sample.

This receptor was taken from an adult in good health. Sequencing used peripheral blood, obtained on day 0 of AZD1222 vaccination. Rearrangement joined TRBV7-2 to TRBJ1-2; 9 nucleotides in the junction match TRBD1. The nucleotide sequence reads TGTGCCAGCAGCTTAGGAGGGGACAGGGTTTATGGCTACACCTTC. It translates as CASSLGGDRVYGYTF.